The T cell receptor (beta chain) under discussion was sequenced for a study of blood T cell repertoires in COVID-19. About the study: Nucleic acid was either cDNA or gDNA, and it came from T cells, B-cell-depleted T cells, or PBMCs.

J was trimmed by 4 bases and V by 8 bases; bases with no gene match: 0. In germline, CDR1 is MGHDK, CDR2 SYGVNS. The CDR3 is made up of 14 amino acids. Which cohort a participant joined came from the clinical history participants gave. Two negative PCRs, clearance, or symptom resolution had been documented for recovered Cohort 3 donors. Only one count was recorded for this clone. Original methodology: The assay estimated nucleated cells by amplifying reference gene primers. Some clones are missing from TCRdb's copy, which holds only in-frame ones; the method was immunoSEQ multiplex PCR. V and J calls plus clone size are reproduced from that table; the DNA served to infer D and trimming. The sample includes about 310,000 clones, 70% to 90% seen only once; the top ten take approximately 9.4%.

V gene TRBV25-1 combines with J gene TRBJ2-2; the match to TRBD2 covers 14 bases. The sample was PBMCs or T cells enriched from blood (not recorded which). The TCR sequence derives from a woman in her thirties or forties who had recovered from COVID-19. The CDR3 region is CASGLAGGTGELFF. CDR3 sequence (DNA): TGTGCCAGCGGACTAGCGGGAGGCACCGGGGAGCTGTTTTTT. Variable domain in full (rest from reference TRBV25-1 and TRBJ2-2): EADIYQTPRYLVIGTGKKITLECSQTMGHDKMYWYQQDPGMELHLIHYSYGVNSTEKGDLSSESTVSRIRTEHFPLTLESARPSHTSQYLCASGLAGGTGELFFGEGSRLTVL.